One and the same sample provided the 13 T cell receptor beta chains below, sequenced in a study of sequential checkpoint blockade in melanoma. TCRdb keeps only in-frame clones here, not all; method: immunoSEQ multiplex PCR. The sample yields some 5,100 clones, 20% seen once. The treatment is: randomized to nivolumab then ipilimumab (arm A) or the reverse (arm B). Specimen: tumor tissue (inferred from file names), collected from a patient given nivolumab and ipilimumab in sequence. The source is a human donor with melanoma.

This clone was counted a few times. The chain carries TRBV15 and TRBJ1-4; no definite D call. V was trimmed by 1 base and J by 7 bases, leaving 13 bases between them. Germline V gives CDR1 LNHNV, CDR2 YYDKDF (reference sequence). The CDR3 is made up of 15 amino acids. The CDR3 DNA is TGTGCCACCAGCAGAGCCCGGACCGGAGGTGAAAAACTGTTTTTT. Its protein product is CATSRARTGGEKLFF.

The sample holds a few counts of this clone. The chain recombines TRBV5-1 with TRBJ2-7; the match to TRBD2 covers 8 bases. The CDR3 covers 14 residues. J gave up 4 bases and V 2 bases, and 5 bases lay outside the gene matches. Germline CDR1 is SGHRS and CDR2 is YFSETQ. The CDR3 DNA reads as TGCGCCAGCAGCTTTAGCGGGGACTCTTACGAGCAGTACTTC. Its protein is CASSFSGDSYEQYF.

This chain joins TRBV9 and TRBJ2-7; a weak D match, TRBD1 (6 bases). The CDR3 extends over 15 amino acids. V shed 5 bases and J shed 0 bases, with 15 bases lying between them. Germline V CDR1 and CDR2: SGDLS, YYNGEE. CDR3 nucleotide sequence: TGTGCCAGCAGTGAAGGACCCAGGGGCTCCTACGAGCAGTACTTC. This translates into CASSEGPRGSYEQYF.

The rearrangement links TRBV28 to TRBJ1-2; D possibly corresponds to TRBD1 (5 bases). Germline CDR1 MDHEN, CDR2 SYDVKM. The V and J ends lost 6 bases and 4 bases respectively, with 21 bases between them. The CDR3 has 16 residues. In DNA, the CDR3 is TGTGCCAGCAGAGAGCCCCGGGACTGGGGGAGCTATGGCTACACCTTC. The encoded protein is CASREPRDWGSYGYTF.

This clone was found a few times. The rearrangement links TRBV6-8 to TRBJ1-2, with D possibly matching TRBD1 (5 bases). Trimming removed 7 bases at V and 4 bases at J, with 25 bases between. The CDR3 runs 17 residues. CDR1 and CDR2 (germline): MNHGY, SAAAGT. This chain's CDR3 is CASIPGPGPGRRYGYTF. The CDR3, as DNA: TGTGCCAGCATCCCGGGACCCGGGCCCGGACGTCGCTATGGCTACACCTTC.

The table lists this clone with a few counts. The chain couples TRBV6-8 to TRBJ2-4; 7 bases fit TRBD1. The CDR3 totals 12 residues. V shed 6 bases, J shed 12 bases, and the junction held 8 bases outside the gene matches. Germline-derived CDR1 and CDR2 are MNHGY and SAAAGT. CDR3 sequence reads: CASSGTDVAQYF. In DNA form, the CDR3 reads TGTGCCAGCAGCGGGACAGACGTTGCTCAGTACTTC.

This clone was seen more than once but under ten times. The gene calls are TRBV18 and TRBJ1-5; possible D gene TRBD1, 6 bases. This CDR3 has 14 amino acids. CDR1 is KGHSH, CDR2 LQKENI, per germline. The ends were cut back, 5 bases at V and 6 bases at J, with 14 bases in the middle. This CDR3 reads CASSSPGGSQPQHF. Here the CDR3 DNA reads TGTGCCAGCTCAAGTCCGGGGGGCTCTCAGCCCCAGCATTTT.

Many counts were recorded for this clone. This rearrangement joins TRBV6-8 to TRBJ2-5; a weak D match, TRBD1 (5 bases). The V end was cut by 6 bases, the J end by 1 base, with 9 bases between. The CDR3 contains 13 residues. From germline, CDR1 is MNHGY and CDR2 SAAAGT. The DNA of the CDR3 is TGTGCCAGCAGAACAGGCAGCCAAGAGACCCAGTACTTC. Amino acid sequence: CASRTGSQETQYF.

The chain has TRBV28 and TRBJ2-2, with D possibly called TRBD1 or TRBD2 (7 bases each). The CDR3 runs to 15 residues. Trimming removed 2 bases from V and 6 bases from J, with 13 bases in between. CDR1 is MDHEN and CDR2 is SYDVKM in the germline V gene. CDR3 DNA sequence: TGTGCCAGCAGTTTAAGTCAGGGGGGGGCCGGGGAGCTGTTTTTT. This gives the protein CASSLSQGGAGELFF.

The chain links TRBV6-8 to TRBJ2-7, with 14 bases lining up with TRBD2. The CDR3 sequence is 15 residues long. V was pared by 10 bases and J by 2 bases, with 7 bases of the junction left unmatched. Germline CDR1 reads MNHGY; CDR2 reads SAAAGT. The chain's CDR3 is CAISWTSGGTYEQYF. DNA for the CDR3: TGTGCCATCAGCTGGACTAGCGGGGGGACCTACGAGCAGTACTTC.

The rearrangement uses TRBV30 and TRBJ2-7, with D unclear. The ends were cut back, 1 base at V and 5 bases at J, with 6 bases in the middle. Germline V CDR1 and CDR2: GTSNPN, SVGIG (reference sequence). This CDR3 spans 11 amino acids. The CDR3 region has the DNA TGTGCCTGGAGTGACGGCGACGAGCAGTACTTC. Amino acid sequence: CAWSDGDEQYF.

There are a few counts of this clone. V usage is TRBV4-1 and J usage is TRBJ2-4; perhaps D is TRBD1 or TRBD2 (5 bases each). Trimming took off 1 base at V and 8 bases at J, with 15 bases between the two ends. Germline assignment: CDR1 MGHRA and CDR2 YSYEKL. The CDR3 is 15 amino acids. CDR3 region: CASSQGGARADIQYF. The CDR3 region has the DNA TGCGCCAGCAGCCAAGGTGGGGCCAGAGCGGACATTCAGTACTTC.

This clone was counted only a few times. In DNA form, the CDR3 reads TGTGCCAGCAGTTCTAAGCGGGGGGGCCGGACAGATACGCAGTATTTT. This codes for CASSSKRGGRTDTQYF. V is TRBV6-8 and J is TRBJ2-3; TRBD2 matches at 10 bases. The V gene's germline CDR1 is MNHGY and CDR2 SAAAGT. V shed 4 bases, J shed 3 bases, and the junction held 7 bases outside the gene matches. The CDR3 has 16 amino acids.